Sequencing of this T cell receptor beta chain was carried out in a study of shared clonotypes between healthy human individuals. Study at large: The composition of the donors was two women and a few men aged 18 to 49. For every donor, three CD4 naive, three CD4 memory, two CD8 naive and one CD8 memory plates were used.

This table comes from immunoSEQ multiplex PCR, and its TCRdb copy is limited to in-frame clones, with some not included. Among 950,000 to 1,200,000 clones listed, 77% were seen once. In germline, CDR1 is SGHNT, CDR2 YYREEE (reference sequence). The V segment lost 1 base and the J segment 4 bases; nucleotides outside the gene matches: 6. This CDR3 is built from 15 residues. The study drew its donors from healthy HIV-negative adults without recent acute infections or vaccinations. It was into CD45RA+ naive and CD45RA-negative memory subsets that the CD4+ cells were split. The clonotype originates from a man between 18 and 29 years old in good health. Some clones in this sample may be carry-over from other donors' samples. Sequencing was carried out using memory CD4+ T cells from PBMCs. The subset here: CD45RA-negative fraction. The J gene is TRBJ2-3, the V gene TRBV5-4, with TRBD2 matching 7 bases. CDR3 amino acids: CASSLRSGKSDTQYF. DNA for the CDR3: TGTGCCAGCAGCTTGAGAAGCGGGAAATCAGATACGCAGTATTTT.